The clone carrying this T cell receptor beta chain was counted a few times. Antigen specificity is unknown. V was clipped by 2 bases and J by 1 base, with 9 bases between them. The germline V gene has CDR1 SNHLY and CDR2 FYNNEI. The CDR3 loop spans 14 amino acids. MiXCR, applied by TCRdb to the 5' RACE reads, yields one record per CDR3 protein. Of fewer than 550,000 distinct CDR3 sequences in the sample, approximately 5% were seen once. This sample is drawn from a study of CD8 T cells in ankylosing spondylitis. General study results and limits: According to the report, clones linked to the disease were significantly enriched in matched synovial fluid samples taken from ankylosing spondylitis patients. Within ankylosing spondylitis blood, a TCR beta motif made up of eight or nine highly homologous variants appeared to be characteristic. Relatively rare in peripheral blood, disease-linked clones were also CD8+.

The V gene is TRBV2, the J gene TRBJ2-7, with D hard to call. Sequenced material: blood, either unsorted or a sorted T cell fraction (not recorded which). The receptor comes from a male donor with ankylosing spondylitis. The CDR3 DNA is TGTGCCAGCAGTGAATATATACATTCCTACGAGCAGTACTTC. Its translation: CASSEYIHSYEQYF.